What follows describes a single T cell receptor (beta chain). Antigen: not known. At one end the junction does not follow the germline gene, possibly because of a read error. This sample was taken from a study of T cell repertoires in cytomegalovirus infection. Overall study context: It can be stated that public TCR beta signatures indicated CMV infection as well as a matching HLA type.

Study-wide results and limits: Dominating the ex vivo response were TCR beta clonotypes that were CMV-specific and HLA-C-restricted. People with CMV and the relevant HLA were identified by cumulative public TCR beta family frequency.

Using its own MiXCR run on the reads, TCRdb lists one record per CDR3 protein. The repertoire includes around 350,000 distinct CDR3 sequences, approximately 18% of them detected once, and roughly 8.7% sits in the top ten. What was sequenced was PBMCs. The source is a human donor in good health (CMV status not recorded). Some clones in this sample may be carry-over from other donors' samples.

CDR3 in DNA: TGCGCCAGCAGCCCCGGGGCGGACTCCTACAATCAGCAGTTCTTC. Its protein product is CASSPGADSYNQQFF. The J gene is TRBJ2-1, the V gene TRBV5-1, with D possibly called TRBD1 or TRBD2 (5 bases each). Germline V gene data show CDR1 as SGHRS and CDR2 as YFSETQ. The CDR3 totals 15 residues.